This TCR beta chain was recorded in a study of CD8+CD57+ T cells in acquired aplastic anemia. Study-level information: An average of roughly 3 ug of DNA was obtained from sorted CD4+ and CD8+ cells.

Profiles of TCR beta VDJ and CDR3 were generated from a genomic DNA template. TCRdb re-analysed the reads in MiXCR, keeping a single row per CDR3 protein. Altogether 200,000 to 300,000 distinct CDR3 sequences are present, more than 40% being singletons, with the ten largest covering 6.5% to 8%. Patients who underwent sequencing had shown CD8+CD57+ cell expansion by flow cytometry. Among the patients, none had received any therapy at the time of blood sampling. Study-level points and caveats: Patients and healthy controls showed no significant CD8+ Simpson's diversity difference.

There are many counts of this clonotype. Antigen unknown. The clonotype originates from a human donor with aplastic anemia. Sequencing was performed on sorted CD4+, CD8+, or CD8+CD57+ T cells (not recorded which) from PBMCs.

The chain's CDR3 is CSARQGVAPEAFF. As DNA, the CDR3 is TGCAGTGCTAGGCAAGGTGTAGCGCCTGAAGCTTTCTTT. This chain uses TRBV20-1 with TRBJ1-1; no reliable D call. The CDR3 runs to 13 residues. The germline V and J ends were trimmed by 3 bases and 6 bases, with 14 bases remaining between them. Germline values: CDR1 DFQATT, CDR2 SNEGSKA (reference sequence).